This T cell receptor (beta chain) came from a study of blood T cell repertoires in COVID-19 (dated by TCRdb to 2020 to 2022). Notes on the research overall: Collaborator samples came from the United States, Italy and Spain and covered acute and convalescent phases of COVID-19. The material from the prospective study consisted of cDNA or gDNA derived from T cells, B-cell-depleted T cells, or PBMCs. Deeply sampled blood TCRbeta repertoires from subjects exposed to, actively infected with, or recovered from COVID-19 were included in the dataset. The samples were drawn from two sources: the first 160 participants of the ongoing ImmuneRACE study, and fewer than 1,500 subjects contributed by 6 global collaborators. The repertoires were released in a freely available public database meant as a resource for research on the immune response to SARS-CoV-2. Sample metadata almost always included a de-identified subject ID, COVID-19 status, age in years and sex. Where available, HLA class I and class II types were taken from metadata supplied by the sample provider and were not determined by assay-based typing. The investigation overall reported the following: The amount of clinical and demographic metadata varied by source and participant and was provided uncurated.

Comment on this clone: Its binding antigen is unknown. Nothing much larger sits one base from this clone, and base qualities are not available.

Each collaborating institution followed its own protocols to collect whole blood in K2EDTA tubes. For TCRbeta analysis, collaborators shipped samples in one of three forms: frozen whole blood, isolated PBMCs, or DNA extracted from either of those sample types. The immunoSEQ Assay, a bias-controlled multiplex PCR, was used to amplify TCRbeta CDR3 regions from genomic DNA. In the paper's pipeline: Nucleated cell counts per sample were estimated from amplification of reference gene primers within the assay. To quantify the absolute abundance of each unique TCRbeta CDR3 rearrangement, sequence reads were collapsed and filtered. For each sample, productive Simpson clonality was calculated as the square root of Simpson's diversity index over productive rearrangements. Not all clones reach the TCRdb copy of this immuneACCESS table, which keeps in-frame sequences only. Checked studies attribute under half of the gap to unresolved V genes and leave the rest unexplained. That table gives V, J and clone size, and the DNA gave D and trimming. This sample has 55,000 to 65,000 clones in its table, and about 81% of those were observed once. The ten largest clones take up about 12% of the sample.

CDR1 and CDR2 were assigned from the germline V gene (reference sequence) as WNHNN and SYGVQD. Germline trimming: 4 bases from V, 4 bases from J; junction bases outside gene matches: 4. The CDR3 goes from the cysteine to the phenylalanine over 14 residues. Of all the DNA, just the CDR3 is kept, 42 bases in frame from base 1. The TCR comes from a human donor in a cohort sampled during active COVID-19. The chain joins TRBV10-1 to TRBJ2-5, with TRBD1 identical over 9 junction bases. Sequenced material: peripheral blood. This receptor carries the CDR3 CASSVRQGGETQYF. Read as DNA, the sequence is TGCGCCAGCAGTGTCCGACAGGGGGGAGAGACCCAGTACTTC.